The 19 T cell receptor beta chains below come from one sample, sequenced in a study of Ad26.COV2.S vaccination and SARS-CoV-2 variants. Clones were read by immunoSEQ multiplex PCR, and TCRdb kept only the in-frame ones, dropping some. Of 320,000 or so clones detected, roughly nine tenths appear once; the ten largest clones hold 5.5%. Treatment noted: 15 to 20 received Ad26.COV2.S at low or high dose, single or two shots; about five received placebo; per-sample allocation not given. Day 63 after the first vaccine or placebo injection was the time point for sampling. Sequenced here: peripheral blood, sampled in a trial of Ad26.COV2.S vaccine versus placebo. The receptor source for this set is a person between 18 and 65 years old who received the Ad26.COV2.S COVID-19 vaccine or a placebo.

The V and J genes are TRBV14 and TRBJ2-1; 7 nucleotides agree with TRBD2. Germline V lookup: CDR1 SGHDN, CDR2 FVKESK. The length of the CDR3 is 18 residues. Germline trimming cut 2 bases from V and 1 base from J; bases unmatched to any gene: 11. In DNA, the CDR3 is TGTGCCAGCAGCCAACGGTGGACTAGTAGTATGTCCTACAATGAGCAGTTCTTC. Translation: CASSQRWTSSMSYNEQFF.

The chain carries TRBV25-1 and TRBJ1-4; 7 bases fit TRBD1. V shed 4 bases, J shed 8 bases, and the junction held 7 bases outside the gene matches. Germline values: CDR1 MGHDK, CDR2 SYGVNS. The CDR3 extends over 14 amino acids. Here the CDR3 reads CASSGDRAEEKLFF. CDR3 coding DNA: TGTGCCAGCAGTGGAGACAGGGCTGAAGAAAAACTGTTTTTT.

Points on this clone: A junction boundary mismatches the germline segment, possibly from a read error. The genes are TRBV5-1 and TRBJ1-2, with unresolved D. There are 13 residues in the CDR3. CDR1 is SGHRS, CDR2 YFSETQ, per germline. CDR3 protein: CASSPKTGNMFLF. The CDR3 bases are TGCGCCAGCAGCCCAAAGACGGGGAATATGTTCCTTTTC.

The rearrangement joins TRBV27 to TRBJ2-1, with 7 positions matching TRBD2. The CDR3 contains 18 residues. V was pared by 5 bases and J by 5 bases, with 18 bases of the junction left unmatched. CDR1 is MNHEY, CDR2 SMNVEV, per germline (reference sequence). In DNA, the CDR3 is TGTGCCAGCAGTGGCGTCGGGAATCTTGGACTAGACCACAATGAGCAGTTCTTC. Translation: CASSGVGNLGLDHNEQFF.

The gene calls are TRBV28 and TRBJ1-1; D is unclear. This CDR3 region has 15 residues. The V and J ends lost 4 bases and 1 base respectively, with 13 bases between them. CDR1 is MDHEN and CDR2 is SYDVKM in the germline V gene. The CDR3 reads CASSSLRNANTEAFF. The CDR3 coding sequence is TGTGCCAGCAGTTCCCTCCGGAACGCGAACACTGAAGCTTTCTTT.

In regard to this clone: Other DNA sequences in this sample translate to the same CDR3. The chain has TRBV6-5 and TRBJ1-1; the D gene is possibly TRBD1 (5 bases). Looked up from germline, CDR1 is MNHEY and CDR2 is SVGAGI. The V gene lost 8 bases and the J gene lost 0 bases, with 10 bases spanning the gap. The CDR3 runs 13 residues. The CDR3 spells CASSREMNTEAFF. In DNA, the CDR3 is TGTGCCAGCTCCAGGGAAATGAACACTGAAGCTTTCTTT.

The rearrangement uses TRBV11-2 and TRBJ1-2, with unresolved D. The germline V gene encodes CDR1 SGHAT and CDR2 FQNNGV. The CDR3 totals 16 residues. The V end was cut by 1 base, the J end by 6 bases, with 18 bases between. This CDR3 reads CASSLVLGPGNNGYTF. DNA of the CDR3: TGTGCCAGCAGCTTAGTACTCGGACCGGGGAATAATGGCTACACCTTC.

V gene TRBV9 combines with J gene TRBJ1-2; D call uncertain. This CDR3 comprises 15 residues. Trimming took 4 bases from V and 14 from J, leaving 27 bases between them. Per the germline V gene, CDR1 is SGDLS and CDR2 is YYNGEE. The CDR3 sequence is CASSPHLHGFEVGTF. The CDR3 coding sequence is TGTGCCAGCAGCCCTCACCTACACGGTTTTGAGGTGGGGACCTTC.

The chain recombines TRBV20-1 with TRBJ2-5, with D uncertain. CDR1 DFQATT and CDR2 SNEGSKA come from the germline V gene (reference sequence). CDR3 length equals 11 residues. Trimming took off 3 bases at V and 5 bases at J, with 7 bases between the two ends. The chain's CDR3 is CSASRQETQYF. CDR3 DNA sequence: TGCAGTGCTAGTAGGCAGGAGACCCAGTACTTC.

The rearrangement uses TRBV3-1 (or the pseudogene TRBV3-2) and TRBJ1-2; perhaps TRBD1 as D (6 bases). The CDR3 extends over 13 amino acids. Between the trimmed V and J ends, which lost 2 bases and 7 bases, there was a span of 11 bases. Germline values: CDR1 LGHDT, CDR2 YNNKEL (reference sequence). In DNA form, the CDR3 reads TGTGCCAGCAGCCAACAGGGGCGTTTTGGCTACACCTTC. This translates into CASSQQGRFGYTF.

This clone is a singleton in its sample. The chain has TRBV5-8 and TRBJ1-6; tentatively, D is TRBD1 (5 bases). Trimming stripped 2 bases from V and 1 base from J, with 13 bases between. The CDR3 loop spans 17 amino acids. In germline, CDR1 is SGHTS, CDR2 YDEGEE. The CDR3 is CASSFSGFSSYNSPLHF. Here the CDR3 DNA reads TGTGCCAGCAGCTTCTCAGGGTTTTCTTCCTATAATTCACCCCTCCACTTT.

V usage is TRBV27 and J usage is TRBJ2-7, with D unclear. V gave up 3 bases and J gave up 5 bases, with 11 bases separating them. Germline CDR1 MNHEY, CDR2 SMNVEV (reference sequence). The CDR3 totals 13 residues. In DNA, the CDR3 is TGTGCCAGCAGTTTCTCGGGCGTCCACGAGCAGTACTTC. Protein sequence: CASSFSGVHEQYF.

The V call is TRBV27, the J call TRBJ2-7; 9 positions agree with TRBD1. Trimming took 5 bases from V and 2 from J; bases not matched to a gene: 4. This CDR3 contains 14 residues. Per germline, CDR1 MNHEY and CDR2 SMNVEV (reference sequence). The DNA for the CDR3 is TGTGCCAGCAGTGCGGACAGGGGACCCTACGAGCAGTACGTC. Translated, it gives CASSADRGPYEQYV.

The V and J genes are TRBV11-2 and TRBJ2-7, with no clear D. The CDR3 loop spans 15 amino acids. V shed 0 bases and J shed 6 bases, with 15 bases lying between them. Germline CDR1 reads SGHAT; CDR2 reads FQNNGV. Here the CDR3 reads CASSLDIALPGEQYV. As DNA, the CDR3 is TGTGCCAGCAGCTTAGATATAGCCCTACCAGGCGAGCAGTACGTC.

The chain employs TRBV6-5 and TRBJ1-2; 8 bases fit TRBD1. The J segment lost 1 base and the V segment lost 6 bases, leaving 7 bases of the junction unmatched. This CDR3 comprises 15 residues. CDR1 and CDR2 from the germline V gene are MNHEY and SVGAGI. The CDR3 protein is CASSLRQGSNYGYTF. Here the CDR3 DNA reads TGTGCCAGCAGCCTCAGACAGGGGAGTAACTATGGCTACACCTTC.

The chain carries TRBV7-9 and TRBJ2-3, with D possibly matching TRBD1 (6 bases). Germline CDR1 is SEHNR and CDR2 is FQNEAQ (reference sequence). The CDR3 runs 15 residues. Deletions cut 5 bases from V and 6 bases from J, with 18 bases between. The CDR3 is CASSPPPAGVDTQYF. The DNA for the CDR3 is TGTGCCAGCAGCCCCCCCCCGGCAGGGGTTGATACGCAGTATTTT.

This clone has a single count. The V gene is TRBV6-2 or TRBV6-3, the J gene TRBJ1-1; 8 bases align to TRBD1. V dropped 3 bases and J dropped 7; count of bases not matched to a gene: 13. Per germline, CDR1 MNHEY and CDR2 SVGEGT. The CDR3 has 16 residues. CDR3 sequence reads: CASSYSGETGDFEAFF. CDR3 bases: TGTGCCAGCAGTTATTCAGGTGAGACAGGGGATTTTGAAGCTTTCTTT.

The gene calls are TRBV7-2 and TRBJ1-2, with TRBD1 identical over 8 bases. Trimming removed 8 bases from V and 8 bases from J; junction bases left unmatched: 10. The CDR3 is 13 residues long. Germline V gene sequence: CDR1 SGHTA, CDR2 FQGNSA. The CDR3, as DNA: TGTGCCAGCGGGCACGGACAGGGAGGGGGCTACACCTTC. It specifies CASGHGQGGGYTF. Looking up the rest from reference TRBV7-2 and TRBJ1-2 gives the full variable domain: GAGVSQSPSNKVTEKGKDVELRCDPISGHTALYWYRQSLGQGLEFLIYFQGNSAPDKSGLPSDRFSAERTGGSVSTLTIQRTQQEDSAVYLCASGHGQGGGYTFGSGTRLTVV.

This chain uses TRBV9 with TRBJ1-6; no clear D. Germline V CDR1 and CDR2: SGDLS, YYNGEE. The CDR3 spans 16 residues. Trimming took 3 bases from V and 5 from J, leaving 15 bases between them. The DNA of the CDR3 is TGTGCCAGCAGCGCCCAAGAAAGGGTTCATAATTCACCCCTCCACTTT. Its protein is CASSAQERVHNSPLHF.